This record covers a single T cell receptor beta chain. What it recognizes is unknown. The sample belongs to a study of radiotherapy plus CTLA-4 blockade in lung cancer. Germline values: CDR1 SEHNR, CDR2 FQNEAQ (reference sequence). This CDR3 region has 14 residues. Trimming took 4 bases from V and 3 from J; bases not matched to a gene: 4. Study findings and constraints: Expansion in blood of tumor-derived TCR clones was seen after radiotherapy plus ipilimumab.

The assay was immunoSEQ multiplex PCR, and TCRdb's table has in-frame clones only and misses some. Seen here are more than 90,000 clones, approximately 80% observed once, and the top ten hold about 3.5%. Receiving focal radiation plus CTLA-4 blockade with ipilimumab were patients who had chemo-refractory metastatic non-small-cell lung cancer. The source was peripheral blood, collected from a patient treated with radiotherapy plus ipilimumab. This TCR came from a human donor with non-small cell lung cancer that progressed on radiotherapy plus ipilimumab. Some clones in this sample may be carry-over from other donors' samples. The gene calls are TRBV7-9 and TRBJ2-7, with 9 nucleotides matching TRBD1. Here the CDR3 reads CASSSGQGLYEQYF. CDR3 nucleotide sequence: TGTGCCAGCAGCTCGGGACAGGGTCTCTACGAGCAGTACTTC.